Listed here are 24 T cell receptor beta chains from one sample, sequenced in a study of shared clonotypes between healthy human individuals. Assay: immunoSEQ multiplex PCR; the TCRdb copy retains only in-frame clones and omits some. This table holds nearly 2 million clones, roughly 95% found once. As defined, naive CD8 cells were CD45RO-negative and positively selected for CCR7, with terminally differentiated effector memory CD45RA+ cells excluded. Source material: naive CD8+ T cells sorted from blood. These receptors originate from a man aged 18 to 29 in good health.

The chain joins TRBV5-1 to TRBJ2-7; D ambiguous. The CDR3 runs 13 residues. V lost 4 bases and J 1 base, leaving 9 bases between the germline ends. CDR1 and CDR2 from the germline V gene are SGHRS and YFSETQ. CDR3 amino acids: CASSPSLSYEQYF. The CDR3, as DNA: TGCGCCAGCAGCCCGAGCCTTTCCTACGAGCAGTACTTC.

In regard to this clone: Other DNA sequences in the sample encode the same CDR3. V is TRBV27 and J is TRBJ2-2; D is ambiguous. The V end was cut by 5 bases, the J end by 1 base, with 8 bases between. This CDR3 contains 14 residues. Germline loops: CDR1 MNHEY, CDR2 SMNVEV (reference sequence). In DNA, the CDR3 is TGTGCCAGCAGTCATGGCCTGAACACCGGGGAGCTGTTTTTT. It is translated as CASSHGLNTGELFF.

The CDR3 loop is CASSLELAGGYEQYF. As DNA, the CDR3 is TGTGCCAGCAGCTTAGAACTAGCGGGAGGGTACGAGCAGTACTTC. The chain recombines TRBV11-2 with TRBJ2-7, with 13 bases fitting TRBD2. The V segment lost 0 bases and the J segment 4 bases; nucleotides outside the gene matches: 0. This CDR3 contains 15 residues. Germline CDR1 is SGHAT and CDR2 is FQNNGV.

Details on this clone: Other nucleotide sequences from this sample produce the same CDR3. This chain joins TRBV27 and TRBJ2-2; D call uncertain. This CDR3 spans 12 amino acids. The V end lost 6 bases, the J end lost 7 bases, and 9 bases lay between the germline ends. CDR1 is MNHEY, CDR2 SMNVEV, per germline (reference sequence). CDR3 in amino acids: CASSLRGGELFF. The CDR3 nucleotides are TGTGCCAGCAGCCTAAGAGGCGGGGAGCTGTTTTTT.

The rearrangement joins TRBV11-2 to TRBJ2-5, with TRBD2 matching over 7 bases. With the DNA end fitting TRBJ2-7 better, the J assignment may be wrong. The length of the CDR3 is 17 residues. Looked up from germline, CDR1 is SGHAT and CDR2 is FQNNGV. CDR3 region: CASSPPGGAGSSYEQYF. The CDR3, as DNA: TGTGCCAGCAGCCCGCCGGGGGGAGCGGGGAGCTCCTACGAGCAGTACTTC.

The V call is TRBV7-3, the J call TRBJ2-6, with 9 bases fitting TRBD1. The CDR3 totals 17 residues. The junction had 9 bases not matched to a gene; V was cut back by 5 bases and J by 4 bases. Germline loops: CDR1 SGHTA, CDR2 FQGTGA. The DNA of the CDR3 is TGTGCCAGCAGCCCCCTGGGACAGGGTTCCGGGGCCAACGTCCTGACTTTC. Protein product: CASSPLGQGSGANVLTF.

The V gene is TRBV4-1, the J gene TRBJ2-5, with a tentative D call TRBD1 (5 bases). Trimming took 4 bases from V and 2 from J, leaving 11 bases between them. This CDR3 has 14 residues. Germline V CDR1 and CDR2: MGHRA, YSYEKL. The CDR3 loop is CASSPDRGQETQYF. CDR3 nucleotide sequence: TGCGCCAGCAGCCCGGATAGGGGACAAGAGACCCAGTACTTC.

This sequence joins TRBV19 and TRBJ2-2; either TRBD1 or TRBD2 may supply D (5 bases each). CDR1 is LNHDA and CDR2 is SQIVND in the germline V gene (reference sequence). Trimming stripped 2 bases from V and 4 bases from J, with 17 bases between. The CDR3 consists of 17 residues. DNA of the CDR3: TGTGCCAGTAGTATACACGGTAGTCGGGGACCCACCGGGGAGCTGTTTTTT. Translation gives CASSIHGSRGPTGELFF.

Here the CDR3 DNA reads TGCAGCGTTGAAGGGGTCGAGGGGGCGCGAGTTACTGAAGCTTTCTTT. This encodes CSVEGVEGARVTEAFF. This chain uses TRBV29-1 with TRBJ1-1, with 7 bases that match TRBD1. Germline V CDR1 and CDR2: SQVTM, ANQGSEA. V was pared by 1 base and J by 5 bases, with 13 bases of the junction left unmatched. The CDR3 has 16 residues.

The J gene is TRBJ2-1, the V gene TRBV5-8; 15 bases align to TRBD2. This CDR3 contains 19 residues. Germline V CDR1 and CDR2: SGHTS, YDEGEE. After removal of 2 bases from V and 2 bases from J, the junction contained 8 bases not matched to a gene. CDR3 in DNA: TGTGCCAGCAGCTTTGCCGGTGGGACTAGCGGGGGGCCCTACAATGAGCAGTTCTTC. This sequence encodes CASSFAGGTSGGPYNEQFF.

The chain has TRBV7-2 and TRBJ2-7; TRBD2 matches 8 bases. V trimming: 5 bases; J trimming: 0 bases; junction bases outside the gene matches: 6. Germline CDR1 SGHTA, CDR2 FQGNSA. CDR3 length: 15 amino acids. CDR3 loop: CASSLISGTSYEQYF. DNA of the CDR3: TGTGCCAGCAGCCTAATTAGCGGGACCTCCTACGAGCAGTACTTC.

The gene calls are TRBV16 and TRBJ1-3; D remains ambiguous. Per the germline V gene, CDR1 is KGHSY and CDR2 is FQNENV. The CDR3 length is 14 residues. V gave up 4 bases and J gave up 1 base, with 8 bases separating them. As DNA, the CDR3 is TGTGCCAGCAGCCGTCTTCCTTCTGGAAACACCATATATTTT. Its translation: CASSRLPSGNTIYF.

This clone is a singleton in its sample. The V call is TRBV6-1, the J call TRBJ2-7; no clear D gene. The CDR3 extends over 9 amino acids. Germline values: CDR1 MNHNS, CDR2 SASEGT. The V and J ends lost 5 bases and 9 bases respectively, with 5 bases between them. CDR3 protein: CASSSWQYF. The CDR3 DNA is TGTGCCAGCAGTTCCTGGCAGTACTTC.

A remark on this clone: This same CDR3 is encoded by further DNA sequences in the sample. The rearrangement joins TRBV6-1 to TRBJ2-7; a possible D gene is TRBD2 (5 bases). The CDR3 contains 13 residues. Germline loops: CDR1 MNHNS, CDR2 SASEGT. Trimming pared 1 base from V and 3 bases from J, leaving 7 bases between. CDR3 nucleotides: TGTGCCAGCAGTGAAGTTGGAGGCTACGAGCAGTACTTC. As protein: CASSEVGGYEQYF.

The V gene is TRBV2, the J gene TRBJ2-5; D is uncertain. Trimming pared 6 bases from V and 1 base from J, leaving 9 bases between. This CDR3 is 13 amino acids long. Germline V lookup: CDR1 SNHLY, CDR2 FYNNEI. CDR3 nucleotide sequence: TGTGCCAGCAGCGGGCAAACCCAAGAGACCCAGTACTTC. Its translation is CASSGQTQETQYF. Together with reference TRBV2 and TRBJ2-5, the CDR3 gives the full variable domain: EPEVTQTPSHQVTQMGQEVILRCVPISNHLYFYWYRQILGQKVEFLVSFYNNEISEKSEIFDDQFSVERPDGSNFTLKIRSTKLEDSAMYFCASSGQTQETQYFGPGTRLLVL.

This clone appeared a single time. The chain couples TRBV7-8 to TRBJ2-5; D not certain. V shed 4 bases and J shed 13 bases, with 10 bases lying between them. Germline lookup yields CDR1 SGHVS and CDR2 FQNEAQ. The CDR3 consists of 10 residues. The CDR3 DNA reads as TGTGCCAGCAGCTCCTTACGTCCGTACTTC. It codes for CASSSLRPYF.

The chain links TRBV5-6 to TRBJ1-2; D is perhaps TRBD1 (5 bases). V was trimmed by 1 base and J by 3 bases, leaving 16 bases between them. Germline V CDR1 and CDR2: SGHDT, YYEEEE. This CDR3 has 16 amino acids. CDR3 loop: CASSLNPQGPHYGYTF. For the CDR3, the DNA is TGTGCCAGCAGCTTGAATCCCCAGGGACCTCACTATGGCTACACCTTC. Based on the CDR3 plus reference TRBV5-6 and TRBJ1-2, the full variable domain is DAGVTQSPTHLIKTRGQQVTLRCSPKSGHDTVSWYQQALGQGPQFIFQYYEEEERQRGNFPDRFSGHQFPNYSSELNVNALLLGDSALYLCASSLNPQGPHYGYTFGSGTRLTVV.

V is TRBV4-1 and J is TRBJ2-1; D could derive from TRBD1 or TRBD2 (6 bases each). Trimming left V 1 base short and J 3 bases short, with 10 bases between. Looked up from germline, CDR1 is MGHRA and CDR2 is YSYEKL. The CDR3 is made up of 15 amino acids. The CDR3 DNA is TGCGCCAGCAGCCAAGCGGGGGCTCTCTACAATGAGCAGTTCTTC. It codes for CASSQAGALYNEQFF.

V and J are TRBV11-2 and TRBJ2-1, with 7 bases fitting TRBD2. The CDR3 totals 14 residues. The junction had 5 bases not matched to a gene; V was cut back by 5 bases and J by 4 bases. Germline CDR1 is SGHAT and CDR2 is FQNNGV. The DNA of the CDR3 is TGTGCCAGCAGCGTCAGCGGGGCGTACAATGAGCAGTTCTTC. Protein: CASSVSGAYNEQFF.

A remark on this clone: Other DNA sequences from this sample encode an identical CDR3 as well. This chain connects TRBV30 to TRBJ2-7; 8 nucleotides align to TRBD1. Germline V gene lookup returns CDR1 GTSNPN and CDR2 SVGIG (reference sequence). J lost 2 bases, V lost 5 bases, and 2 bases had no gene match. The CDR3 is 12 residues long. The CDR3 protein is CAWDRGTYEQYF. DNA for the CDR3: TGTGCCTGGGACAGGGGCACCTACGAGCAGTACTTC.

The V call is TRBV25-1, the J call TRBJ1-6; D unclear. V was pared by 1 base and J by 2 bases, with 6 bases between. The CDR3 is made up of 15 amino acids. CDR1 is MGHDK, CDR2 SYGVNS, per germline. The CDR3 DNA reads as TGTGCCAGCAGTGAATCCGGGGCCTATAATTCACCCCTCCACTTT. Its protein is CASSESGAYNSPLHF.

The V call is TRBV5-5, the J call TRBJ2-7; a possible D gene is TRBD2 (6 bases). Trimming removed 0 bases from V and 6 bases from J, with 10 bases in between. This CDR3 contains 13 residues. Germline CDR1 and CDR2: SGHKS and YYEKEE (reference sequence). The CDR3 reads CASSLVRGGEQYF. The CDR3 DNA follows: TGTGCCAGCAGCTTGGTTAGGGGAGGCGAGCAGTACTTC.

CDR3 amino acids: CASSGPGLAYNEQFF. The CDR3 DNA reads as TGTGCCAGCAGTGGACCGGGACTAGCGTACAATGAGCAGTTCTTC. V usage is TRBV6-5 and J usage is TRBJ2-1; 10 bases are a match to TRBD2. J gave up 4 bases and V 5 bases, and 5 bases lay outside the gene matches. CDR3 size: 15 residues. Per germline, CDR1 MNHEY and CDR2 SVGAGI.

V and J are TRBV18 and TRBJ1-2, with D possibly being TRBD1 (6 bases). The CDR3 covers 13 residues. In germline, CDR1 is KGHSH, CDR2 LQKENI. Trimming shortened V by 0 bases and J by 8 bases, and 10 bases separated the two germline ends. CDR3 bases: TGTGCCAGCTCACCACCGGGGGCGGGCGGCTACACCTTC. Translating it yields CASSPPGAGGYTF.